This T cell receptor beta chain was documented in a study of blood T cell repertoires in COVID-19. Original data processing: By means of reference gene primer amplification, nucleated cell counts were estimated. Using immunoSEQ multiplex PCR, the repertoire was profiled, and TCRdb retains in-frame clones only, with some absent. Clone size and V and J calls were adopted from that table, with D and trimming inferred from the DNA. The sample has tens of thousands of clones; 82% are singletons. Sequencing used peripheral blood. The sequence was collected from a human donor in a cohort sampled during active or convalescent COVID-19.

The CDR3 sequence is CASSPRTRESYGYTF. The CDR3 bases are TGTGCCAGCAGCCCCCGCACCCGGGAATCCTATGGCTACACCTTC. This sequence joins TRBV5-5 and TRBJ1-2; D unresolved. Germline V lookup: CDR1 SGHKS, CDR2 YYEKEE (reference sequence). Trimming left V 4 bases short and J 4 bases short, with 17 bases between. The CDR3 length is 15 residues.